The rows below give T cell receptor beta chains drawn from one sample of a study of cytomegalovirus exposure and HLA in healthy donors. Sequencing used immunoSEQ multiplex PCR; TCRdb keeps in-frame clones, though not all of them. The profile shows over 110,000 clones, around 79% of them singletons. Specimen: PBMCs. These TCRs come from a female donor in good health and CMV-seronegative. Each CDR3 is given with its conserved first and last residue. Each record gives: D gene, J gene, V gene, clone size, CDR3 DNA, CDR3 protein. The D gene is left open where the match is weak. The size field is filled for only some rows; it gives once, few, many or a size class.

d_call: .
j_call: TRBJ1-1
v_call: TRBV7-2
clone_size: .
cdr3_nt: TGTGCCAGCAGCTTAGGTTGGCAGGGAAGGACTGAAGCTTTCTTT
cdr3_aa: CASSLGWQGRTEAFF

d_call: .
j_call: TRBJ2-7
v_call: TRBV6-1
clone_size: .
cdr3_nt: TGTGCCAGCAGTGAGAACAAGAACGAGCAGTACTTC
cdr3_aa: CASSENKNEQYF

d_call: TRBD1
j_call: TRBJ1-2
v_call: TRBV19
clone_size: once
cdr3_nt: TGTGCCAGTACCTATTGGGTAGGGTCAGGGGGCCAGGGCTACACCTTC
cdr3_aa: CASTYWVGSGGQGYTF

d_call: TRBD1
j_call: TRBJ2-5
v_call: TRBV28
clone_size: .
cdr3_nt: TGTGCCAGCAGTCCCCCGCCCGAGACAGGGGGCCAGACCCAGTACTTC
cdr3_aa: CASSPPPETGGQTQYF

d_call: .
j_call: TRBJ1-4
v_call: TRBV7-8
clone_size: .
cdr3_nt: TGTGCCAGCAGCAGGAGTTGGATAACTAATGAAAAACTGTTTTTT
cdr3_aa: CASSRSWITNEKLFF

d_call: .
j_call: TRBJ1-4
v_call: TRBV28
clone_size: once
cdr3_nt: TGTGCCAGCAGTCCCCCCGCCCCGCGGGGAAAACTGTTTTTT
cdr3_aa: CASSPPAPRGKLFF

d_call: .
j_call: TRBJ2-1
v_call: TRBV5-4
clone_size: .
cdr3_nt: TGTGCCACCGGAGAGGACAGAACCTTTAGAAACAATGAGCAGTTCTTC
cdr3_aa: CATGEDRTFRNNEQFF

d_call: .
j_call: TRBJ2-7
v_call: TRBV5-5
clone_size: .
cdr3_nt: TGTGCCAGCAGCCCGGGTTATTCCCAGTTCGAGCAGTACTTC
cdr3_aa: CASSPGYSQFEQYF

d_call: TRBD2
j_call: TRBJ2-2
v_call: TRBV4-3
clone_size: .
cdr3_nt: TGCGCCAGCAGCCAAGATAGAGCGGGGGACACCGGGGAGCTGTTTTTT
cdr3_aa: CASSQDRAGDTGELFF

d_call: .
j_call: TRBJ1-1
v_call: TRBV5-1
clone_size: .
cdr3_nt: TGCGCCAGCAGCATGGATCAGAACACTGAAGCTTTCTTT
cdr3_aa: CASSMDQNTEAFF

d_call: TRBD2
j_call: TRBJ2-3
v_call: TRBV5-1
clone_size: .
cdr3_nt: TGCGCCAGCAGCTTGGTCGGGACTAGCGGGAGTGGCGATACGCAGTATTTT
cdr3_aa: CASSLVGTSGSGDTQYF